This TCR beta chain was recovered during a study of blood T cell repertoires in COVID-19. The ends lost 3 bases at V and 5 bases at J; junction bases unmatched: 3. CDR3 length: 15 residues. Data came from immunoSEQ multiplex PCR; TCRdb stores just in-frame clones and leaves some out. Of some 150,000 clones listed, approximately 80% were seen once; the top ten hold 6%. This clone has only a few counts. The chain combines TRBV5-3 with TRBJ1-6; 9 bases align to TRBD1. TRBV5-3 is sorted into the ORF group, with uncertain function. The TCR originated in a woman in her forties or fifties who had recovered from COVID-19. Sequencing used PBMCs or T cells enriched from blood (not recorded which). CDR3 sequence reads: CARSWGQGNNSPLHF. CDR3 nucleotide sequence: TGTGCCAGAAGCTGGGGACAGGGAAATAATTCACCCCTCCACTTT.